This T cell receptor beta chain originates from a study of blood T cell repertoires in COVID-19. About the research overall: From the United States, Italy and Spain came samples of acute and convalescent COVID-19.

The assay was immunoSEQ multiplex PCR, and TCRdb's table has in-frame clones only and misses some. This table holds approximately 100,000 clones, 80% to 95% found once. Trimming removed 1 base from V and 0 bases from J, with 10 bases in between. Germline V gives CDR1 SGHTA, CDR2 FQGNSA. The CDR3 extends over 16 amino acids. The TCR originated in an older man with acute or convalescent COVID-19. The rearrangement joins TRBV7-2 to TRBJ1-3, with no clear D. Sequencing input: peripheral blood. The DNA for the CDR3 is TGTGCCAGCAGCTTAGAACAGCTGCCCTCTGGAAACACCATATATTTT. As protein: CASSLEQLPSGNTIYF.